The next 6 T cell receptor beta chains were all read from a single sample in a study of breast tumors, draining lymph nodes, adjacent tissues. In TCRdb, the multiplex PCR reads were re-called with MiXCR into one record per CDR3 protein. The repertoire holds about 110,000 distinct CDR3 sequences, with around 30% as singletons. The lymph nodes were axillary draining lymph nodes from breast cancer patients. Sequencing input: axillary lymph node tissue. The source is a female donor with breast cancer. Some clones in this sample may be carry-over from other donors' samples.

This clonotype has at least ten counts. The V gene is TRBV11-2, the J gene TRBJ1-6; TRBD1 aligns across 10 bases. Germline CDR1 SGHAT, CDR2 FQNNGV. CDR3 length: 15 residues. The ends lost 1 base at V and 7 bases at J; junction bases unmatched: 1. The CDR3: CASSLGGQGNSPLHF. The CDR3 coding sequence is TGTGCCAGCAGCTTAGGGGGACAGGGGAATTCACCCCTCCACTTT.

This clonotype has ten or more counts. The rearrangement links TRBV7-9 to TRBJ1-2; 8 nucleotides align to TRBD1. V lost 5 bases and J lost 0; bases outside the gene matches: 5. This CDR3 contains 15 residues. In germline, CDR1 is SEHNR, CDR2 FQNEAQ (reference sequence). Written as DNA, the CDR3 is TGTGCCAGCAGCGCAGGACAGGGAACTAACTATGGCTACACCTTC. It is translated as CASSAGQGTNYGYTF.

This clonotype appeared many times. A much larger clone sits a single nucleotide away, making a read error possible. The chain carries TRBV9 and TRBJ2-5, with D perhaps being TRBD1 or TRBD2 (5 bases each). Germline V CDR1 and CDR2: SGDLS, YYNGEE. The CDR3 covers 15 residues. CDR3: CASSVVGTEGETPYF. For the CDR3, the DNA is TGTGCCAGCAGCGTAGTGGGCACCGAAGGGGAGACCCCGTACTTC.

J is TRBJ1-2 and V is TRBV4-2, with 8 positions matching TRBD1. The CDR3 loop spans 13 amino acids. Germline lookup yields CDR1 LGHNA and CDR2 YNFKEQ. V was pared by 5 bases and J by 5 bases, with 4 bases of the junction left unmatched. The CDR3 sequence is CASSADRGYGYTF. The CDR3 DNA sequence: TGTGCCAGCAGCGCAGACAGGGGATATGGCTACACCTTC.

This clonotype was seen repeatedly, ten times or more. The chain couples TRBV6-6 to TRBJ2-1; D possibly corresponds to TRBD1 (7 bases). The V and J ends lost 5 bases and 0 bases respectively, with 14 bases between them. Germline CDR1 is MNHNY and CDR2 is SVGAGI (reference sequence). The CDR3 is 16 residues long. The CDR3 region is CASSHGGQSSYNEQFF. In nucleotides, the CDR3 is TGTGCCAGCAGTCACGGGGGACAGAGCTCCTACAATGAGCAGTTCTTC.

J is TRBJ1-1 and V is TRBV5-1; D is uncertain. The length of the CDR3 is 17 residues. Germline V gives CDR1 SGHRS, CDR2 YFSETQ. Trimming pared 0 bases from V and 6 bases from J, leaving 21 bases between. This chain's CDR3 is CASSLGRETRTVAEAFF. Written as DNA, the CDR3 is TGCGCCAGCAGCTTGGGGAGGGAGACTCGAACGGTGGCTGAAGCTTTCTTT.